The T cell receptor beta chain described here comes from a study of cytomegalovirus exposure and HLA in healthy donors. Study background: Most donors, 70% to 85% of a few hundred genotyped, fell in the Caucasian-associated ancestry cluster. Study conclusions and caveats: The study found most TCR sequences rare, yet found some public TCRs in many donors. In a later analysis, across HLA loci, associated TCR counts were highest for DRB1, lowest for HLA-C. Using a false discovery rate of 0.05, a later analysis showed that approximately 17,000 TCR beta sequences were associated with HLA alleles.

In the PCR, 60 Vbeta and 13 Jbeta primers were used. Profiled with immunoSEQ multiplex PCR; TCRdb holds only in-frame clones, not every one. The sample consists of tens of thousands of clones, around 85% of them appearing once. The CDR3 consists of 16 residues. V lost 0 bases to trimming and J lost 7 bases, with 17 bases between them. The germline CDR1 and CDR2 sequences are SGHRS and YFSETQ. With respect to this clone: Its antigen is unidentified.

The sample was PBMCs. The receptor was isolated from a man between 25 and 39 years old in good health and CMV-seronegative. This chain joins TRBV5-1 and TRBJ2-1; D gene ambiguous. The chain's CDR3 is CASSLASGPSRNEQFF. In nucleotides, the CDR3 is TGCGCCAGCAGCTTGGCTAGTGGTCCCTCGAGGAATGAGCAGTTCTTC.